Listed below are T cell receptor beta chains from one sample, sequenced in a study of cytomegalovirus exposure and HLA in healthy donors. Profiling relied on immunoSEQ multiplex PCR, and the TCRdb table lists in-frame clones only, not all of them. Of 80,000 to 100,000 clones in the sample, roughly 76% were seen once. Material for sequencing was PBMCs. The receptors come from a female donor in good health and CMV-seronegative. Both conserved end residues are part of each CDR3. Fields, in order: V gene, D gene, J gene, CDR3 protein. A D gene is named only where the DNA matches it firmly.

>TRBV11-3|-|TRBJ2-1
CASSLAGDYNEQFF
>TRBV6-5|TRBD1|TRBJ1-1
CASSASDRVAFF
>TRBV6-6|TRBD2|TRBJ2-3
CASSLGLAADTQYF
>TRBV6-5|TRBD1|TRBJ1-1
CASSYRGTGLAFF
>TRBV6-1|TRBD2|TRBJ2-7
CASSPPGGRSYEQYF
>TRBV5-1|TRBD1|TRBJ2-1
CASRDRRPNEQFF
>TRBV28|TRBD1|TRBJ2-2
CASSIGRGSGELFF
>TRBV7-6|-|TRBJ2-1
CASSLPGRTDNEQFF
>TRBV5-1|-|TRBJ2-5
CASSLPSWGEETQYF
>TRBV6-5|TRBD2|TRBJ2-1
CASGGGLREQFF
>TRBV25-1|TRBD1|TRBJ2-7
CASSSDRSYEQYF
>TRBV14|-|TRBJ2-7
CASSQRHAASEQYF
>TRBV5-6|TRBD2|TRBJ2-1
CASSQSMGGIDEQFF
>TRBV2|-|TRBJ1-4
CASSASGSFGEKLFF
>TRBV7-2|-|TRBJ1-6
CASSSRGGNNSPLHF
>TRBV7-6|TRBD2|TRBJ2-7
CASSRTSETYEQYF
>TRBV19|TRBD2|TRBJ2-2
CASSPIAGGPGELFF
>TRBV2|-|TRBJ1-2
CASSEAREGGYTF
>TRBV6-4|TRBD2|TRBJ2-2
CASSPGSSGIGDAGELFF
>TRBV5-1|-|TRBJ2-1
CASSGGTNEQFF
>TRBV6-6|-|TRBJ2-7
CASSRPGEGREQYF
>TRBV13|TRBD1|TRBJ2-7
CASSLRTGGYEQYF
>TRBV14|-|TRBJ2-7
CASSRDSYEQYF
>TRBV6-1|TRBD1|TRBJ2-7
CASRTDRGSYEQYF
>TRBV7-9|-|TRBJ2-7
CASSPRGFSYEQYF
>TRBV2|TRBD1|TRBJ2-2
CASSQGTGYSGELFF
>TRBV30|-|TRBJ2-5
CAWGGWAAQEAQYF
>TRBV25-1|TRBD1|TRBJ2-7
CASSETHGTGAVYEQYF
>TRBV4-2|TRBD1|TRBJ2-1
CASSLGTGEGEQFF
>TRBV7-6|TRBD1|TRBJ2-1
CASALGQPPRDEQFF
>TRBV2|TRBD2|TRBJ2-1
CASMTQTSGGNNEQFF
>TRBV28|-|TRBJ1-1
CASNQRGRAEAFF
>TRBV11-3|TRBD2|TRBJ2-7
CASSLEVGSGGDYEQYF
>TRBV6-5|TRBD2|TRBJ2-3
CASSLSGSVDTQYF
>TRBV25-1|TRBD1|TRBJ2-1
CASSGGQAILNEQFF
>TRBV6-5|TRBD1|TRBJ1-1
CASSSGQGDEAFF
>TRBV7-9|TRBD1|TRBJ1-2
CASSLAGQPNVYGYTF
>TRBV19|-|TRBJ1-1
CAIGAGADTEAFF
>TRBV28|TRBD2|TRBJ2-1
CASSLSPTSGHNEQFF
>TRBV7-9|-|TRBJ2-5
CASSFPGDSYF
>TRBV30|TRBD1|TRBJ1-2
CALQGASNYGYTF
>TRBV19|TRBD1|TRBJ2-5
CASSITGQGVGETQYF
>TRBV5-1|TRBD2|TRBJ2-3
CASSFGLAGADTQYF
>TRBV5-1|TRBD2|TRBJ2-5
CASSTPGLSFQETQYF
>TRBV6-5|-|TRBJ1-1
CASRRTVDTAEAFF
>TRBV28|-|TRBJ2-3
CASSSGTPTDTQYF
>TRBV10-3|-|TRBJ2-7
CAISLGDTAYEQYF
>TRBV2|TRBD1|TRBJ2-2
CASSEIGGFPGELFF
>TRBV4-3|-|TRBJ1-2
CASSQVLQGSGGYTF
>TRBV15|-|TRBJ2-3
CATSKQVSTDTQYF
>TRBV19|TRBD1|TRBJ1-5
CASSIRDRGVDSNQPQHF
>TRBV6-1|-|TRBJ2-7
CASSSVGGYEQYF
>TRBV2|TRBD1|TRBJ2-5
CASSGQGAQETQYF
>TRBV7-9|-|TRBJ2-3
CASSPTGAGGDTQYF
>TRBV7-9|TRBD2|TRBJ2-7
CASSSTLAGTYEQYF
>TRBV5-1|-|TRBJ2-3
CASSLAYPTGQTTDTQYF
>TRBV7-9|TRBD2|TRBJ2-7
CASSSETGGYEQYF